This T cell receptor (beta chain) was sequenced for a study of blood T cell dynamics during melanoma immunotherapy. Study in general: Patients with metastatic melanoma got pembrolizumab or nivolumab-ipilimumab as first-line care. Study-wide points: Whether repertoire-driving clones were melanoma-specific could not be determined.

DNA loading was fixed at 350 to 450 ng for all bulk PBMC samples. Data came from immunoSEQ multiplex PCR; TCRdb stores just in-frame clones and leaves some out. The sample consists of 17,000 or so clones, around 83% of them appearing once. The CDR3 is 13 residues long. The germline V gene has CDR1 MDHEN and CDR2 SYDVKM. V lost 5 bases, J lost 13 bases, and 6 bases stayed unmatched. Time point indicated: pre-treatment baseline. One draw preceded checkpoint blockade; another followed its first cycle at week 3. This clone was detected once. What it binds is not known. This clonotype was obtained from a human donor with melanoma. The sample in question was blood, obtained from a patient treated with checkpoint blockade. The chain joins TRBV28 to TRBJ1-6; 9 nucleotides line up with TRBD1. DNA for the CDR3: TGTGCCAGCAGTAGAGGACAGGGGTCCCCCCTCCACTTT. Amino acids: CASSRGQGSPLHF.